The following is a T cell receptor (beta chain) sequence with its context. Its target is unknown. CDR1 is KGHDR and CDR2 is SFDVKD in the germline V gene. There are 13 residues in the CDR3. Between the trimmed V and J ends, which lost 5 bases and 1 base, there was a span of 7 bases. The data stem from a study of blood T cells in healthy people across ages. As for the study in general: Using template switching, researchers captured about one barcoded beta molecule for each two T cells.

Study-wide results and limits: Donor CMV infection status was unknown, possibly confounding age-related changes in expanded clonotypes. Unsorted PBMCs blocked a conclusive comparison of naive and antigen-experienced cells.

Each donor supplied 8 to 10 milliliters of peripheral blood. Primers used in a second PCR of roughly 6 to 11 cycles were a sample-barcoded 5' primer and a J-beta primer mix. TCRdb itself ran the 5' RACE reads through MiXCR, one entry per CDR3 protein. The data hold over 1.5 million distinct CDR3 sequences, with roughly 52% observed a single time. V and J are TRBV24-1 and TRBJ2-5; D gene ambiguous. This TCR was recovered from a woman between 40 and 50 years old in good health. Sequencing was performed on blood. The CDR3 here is CATSGSLQETQYF. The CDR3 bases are TGTGCCACCAGTGGTTCTCTCCAAGAGACCCAGTACTTC.